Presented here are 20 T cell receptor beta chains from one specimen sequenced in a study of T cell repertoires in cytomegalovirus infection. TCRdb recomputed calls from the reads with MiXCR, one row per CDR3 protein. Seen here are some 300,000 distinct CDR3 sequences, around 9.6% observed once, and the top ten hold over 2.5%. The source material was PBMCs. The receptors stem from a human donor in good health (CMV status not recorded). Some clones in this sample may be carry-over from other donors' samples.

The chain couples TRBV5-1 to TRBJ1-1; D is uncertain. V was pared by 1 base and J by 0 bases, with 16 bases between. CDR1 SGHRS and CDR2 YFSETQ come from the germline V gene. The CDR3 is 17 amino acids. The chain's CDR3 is CASSLTRSAFMNTEAFF. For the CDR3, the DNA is TGCGCCAGCAGCTTGACCAGGTCTGCGTTCATGAACACTGAAGCTTTCTTT.

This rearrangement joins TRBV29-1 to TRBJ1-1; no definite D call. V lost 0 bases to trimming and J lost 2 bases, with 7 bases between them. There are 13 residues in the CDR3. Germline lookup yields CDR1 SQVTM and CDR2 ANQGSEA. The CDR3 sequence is CSVEDTANTEAFF. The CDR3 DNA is TGCAGCGTTGAAGATACGGCCAACACTGAAGCTTTCTTT.

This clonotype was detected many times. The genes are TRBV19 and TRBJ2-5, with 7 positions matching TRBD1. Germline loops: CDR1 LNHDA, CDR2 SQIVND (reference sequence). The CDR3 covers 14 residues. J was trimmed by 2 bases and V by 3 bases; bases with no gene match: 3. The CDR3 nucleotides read TGTGCCAGTAGTATCCAGACAGGGCAAGAGACCCAGTACTTC. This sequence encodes CASSIQTGQETQYF. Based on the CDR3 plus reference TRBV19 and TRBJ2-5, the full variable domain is DGGITQSPKYLFRKEGQNVTLSCEQNLNHDAMYWYRQDPGQGLRLIYYSQIVNDFQKGDIAEGYSVSREKKESFPLTVTSAQKNPTAFYLCASSIQTGQETQYFGPGTRLLVL.

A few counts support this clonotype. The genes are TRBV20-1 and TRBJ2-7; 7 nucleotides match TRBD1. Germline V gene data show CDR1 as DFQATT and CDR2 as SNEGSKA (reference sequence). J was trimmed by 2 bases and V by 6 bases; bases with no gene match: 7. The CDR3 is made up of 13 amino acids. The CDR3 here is CSAVPGTAYEQYV. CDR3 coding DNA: TGCAGTGCCGTTCCTGGGACAGCCTACGAGCAGTACGTC.

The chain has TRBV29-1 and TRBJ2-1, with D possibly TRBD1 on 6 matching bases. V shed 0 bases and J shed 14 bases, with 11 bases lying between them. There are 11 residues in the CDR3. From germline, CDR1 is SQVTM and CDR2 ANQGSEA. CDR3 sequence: CSVEDRTGKFF. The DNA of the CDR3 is TGCAGCGTTGAAGATAGAACAGGGAAGTTCTTC.

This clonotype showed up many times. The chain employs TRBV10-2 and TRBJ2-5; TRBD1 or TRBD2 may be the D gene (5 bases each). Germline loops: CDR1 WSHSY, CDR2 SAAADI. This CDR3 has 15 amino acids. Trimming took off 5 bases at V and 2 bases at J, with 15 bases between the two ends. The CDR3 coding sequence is TGCGCCAGCAGTCCGGGACGGAGATCTCAAGAGACCCAGTACTTC. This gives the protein CASSPGRRSQETQYF.

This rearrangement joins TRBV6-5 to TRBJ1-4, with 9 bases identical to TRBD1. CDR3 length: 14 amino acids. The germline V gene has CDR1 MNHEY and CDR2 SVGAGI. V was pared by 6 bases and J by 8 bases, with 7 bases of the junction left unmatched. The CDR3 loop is CASRSGTGYEKLFF. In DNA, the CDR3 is TGTGCCAGCAGATCCGGGACAGGGTACGAAAAACTGTTTTTT.

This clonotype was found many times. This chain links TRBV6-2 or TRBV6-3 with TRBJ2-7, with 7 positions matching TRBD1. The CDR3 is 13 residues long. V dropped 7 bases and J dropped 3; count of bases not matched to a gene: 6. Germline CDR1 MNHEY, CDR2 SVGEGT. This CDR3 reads CASKRGTVYEQYV. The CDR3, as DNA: TGTGCCAGCAAACGTGGGACAGTCTACGAGCAGTACGTC.

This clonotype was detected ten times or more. CDR3 DNA: TGTGCCAGCAGCTTTAGCGGGGGGGACGAGACCCAGTACTTC. It translates to CASSFSGGDETQYF. The V gene is TRBV7-2, the J gene TRBJ2-5; 11 bases are shared with TRBD2. Trimming removed 3 bases from V and 5 bases from J; junction bases left unmatched: 2. Germline V gene lookup returns CDR1 SGHTA and CDR2 FQGNSA. The CDR3 length is 14 residues.

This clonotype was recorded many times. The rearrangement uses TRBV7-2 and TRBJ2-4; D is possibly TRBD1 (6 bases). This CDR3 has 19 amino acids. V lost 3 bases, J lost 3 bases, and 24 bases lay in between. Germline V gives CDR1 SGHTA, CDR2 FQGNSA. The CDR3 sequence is CASSFRRRQALGHKNIQYF. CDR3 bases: TGTGCCAGCAGCTTTCGGAGGAGACAGGCCTTGGGGCACAAAAACATTCAGTACTTC.

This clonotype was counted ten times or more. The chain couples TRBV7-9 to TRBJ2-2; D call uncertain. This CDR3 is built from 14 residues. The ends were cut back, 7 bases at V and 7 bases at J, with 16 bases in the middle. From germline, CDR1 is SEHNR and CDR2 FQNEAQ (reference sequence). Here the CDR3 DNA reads TGTGCCAGCATCCTTACTAATGAAGTCGGGGAGCTGTTTTTT. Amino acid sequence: CASILTNEVGELFF.

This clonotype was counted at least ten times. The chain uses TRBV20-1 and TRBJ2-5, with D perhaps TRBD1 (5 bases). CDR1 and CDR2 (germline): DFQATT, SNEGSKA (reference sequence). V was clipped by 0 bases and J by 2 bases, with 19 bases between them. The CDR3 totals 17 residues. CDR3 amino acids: CSARDSRVDIAQETQYF. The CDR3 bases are TGCAGTGCTAGAGATAGCAGGGTCGATATCGCTCAAGAGACCCAGTACTTC.

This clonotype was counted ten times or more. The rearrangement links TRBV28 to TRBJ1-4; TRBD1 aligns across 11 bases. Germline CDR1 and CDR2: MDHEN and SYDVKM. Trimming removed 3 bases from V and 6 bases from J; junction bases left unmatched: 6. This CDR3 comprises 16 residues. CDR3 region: CASSFPGQGEDEKLFF. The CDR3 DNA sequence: TGTGCCAGCAGTTTCCCGGGACAGGGGGAGGATGAAAAACTGTTTTTT.

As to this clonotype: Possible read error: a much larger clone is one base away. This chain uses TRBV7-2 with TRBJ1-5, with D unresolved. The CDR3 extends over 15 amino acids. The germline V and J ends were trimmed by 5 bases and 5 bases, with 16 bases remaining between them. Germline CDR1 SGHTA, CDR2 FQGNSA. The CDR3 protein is CASSPGWIAYQPQHF. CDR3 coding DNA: TGTGCCAGCAGCCCCGGTTGGATCGCGTATCAGCCCCAGCATTTT.

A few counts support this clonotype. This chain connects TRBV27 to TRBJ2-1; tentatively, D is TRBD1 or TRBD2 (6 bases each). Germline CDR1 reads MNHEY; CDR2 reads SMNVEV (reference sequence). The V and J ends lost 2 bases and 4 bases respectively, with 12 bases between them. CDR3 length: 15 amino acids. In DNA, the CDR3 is TGTGCCAGCAGTTTAGCGGGGACAATTTACAATGAGCAGTTCTTC. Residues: CASSLAGTIYNEQFF.

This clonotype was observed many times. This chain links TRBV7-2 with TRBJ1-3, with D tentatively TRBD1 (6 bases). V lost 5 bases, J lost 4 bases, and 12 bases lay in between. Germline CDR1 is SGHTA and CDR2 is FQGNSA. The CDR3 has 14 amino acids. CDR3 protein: CASSPRGIGNTIYF. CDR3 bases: TGTGCCAGCAGCCCGAGGGGGATCGGAAACACCATATATTTT.

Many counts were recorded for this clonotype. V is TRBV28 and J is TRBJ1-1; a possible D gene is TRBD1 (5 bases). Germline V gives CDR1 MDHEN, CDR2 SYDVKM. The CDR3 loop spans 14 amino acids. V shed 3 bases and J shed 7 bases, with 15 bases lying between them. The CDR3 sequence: CASSLTGTKREAFF. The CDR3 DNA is TGTGCCAGCAGTTTGACCGGGACCAAACGTGAAGCTTTCTTT.

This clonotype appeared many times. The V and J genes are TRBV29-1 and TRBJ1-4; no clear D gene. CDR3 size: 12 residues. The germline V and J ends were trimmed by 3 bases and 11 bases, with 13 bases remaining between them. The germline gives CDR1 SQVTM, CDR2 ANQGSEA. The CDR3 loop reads CSVEVGRNKLFF. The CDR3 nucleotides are TGCAGCGTTGAGGTGGGCAGGAACAAACTGTTTTTT.

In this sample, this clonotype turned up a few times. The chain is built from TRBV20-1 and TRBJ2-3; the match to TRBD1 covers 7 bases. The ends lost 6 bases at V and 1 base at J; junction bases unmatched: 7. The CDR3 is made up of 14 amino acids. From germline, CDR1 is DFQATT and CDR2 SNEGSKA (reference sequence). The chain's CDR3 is CSAKRGTGTDTQYF. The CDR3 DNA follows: TGCAGTGCAAAGAGGGGGACAGGCACAGATACGCAGTATTTT.

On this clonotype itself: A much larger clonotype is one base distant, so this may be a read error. DNA for the CDR3: TGCAGCCAGACAGACCAAAGCACAGAAACGCAGTATTTT. Its translation is CSQTDQSTETQYF. The V call is TRBV20-1, the J call TRBJ2-3; D possibly corresponds to TRBD1 (5 bases). The CDR3 is 13 amino acids. Per germline, CDR1 DFQATT and CDR2 SNEGSKA (reference sequence).